The rows below give T cell receptor beta chains drawn from one sample of a study of blood T cell dynamics during melanoma immunotherapy. TCRdb's copy holds only in-frame clones and misses some; the assay was immunoSEQ multiplex PCR. The sample gives thousands of clones, roughly 84% of which show up once; roughly a third is in the top ten. The sample in question was blood, obtained from a patient treated with checkpoint blockade. These receptor sequences come from a human donor with melanoma. Some clones in this sample may be carry-over from other donors' samples. The CDR3 runs from the conserved cysteine through the conserved F or W. D genes are given only for firm matches. Rows may omit the clone size; those that give it use once, few, many or a size class.

j_gene: TRBJ2-3; v_gene: TRBV27; abundance: .; d_gene: TRBD2; CDR3aa: CASSLGSGGGPGTDTQYF; CDR3nt: TGTGCCAGCAGTTTAGGTAGCGGGGGGGGGCCCGGCACAGATACGCAGTATTTT
j_gene: TRBJ2-5; v_gene: TRBV7-2; abundance: .; d_gene: TRBD2; CDR3aa: CASSLGGLAGGQETQYF; CDR3nt: TGTGCCAGCAGCTTAGGGGGACTAGCGGGAGGCCAAGAGACCCAGTACTTC
j_gene: TRBJ1-3; v_gene: TRBV30; abundance: .; d_gene: .; CDR3aa: CAWSGGRSGNTIYF; CDR3nt: TGTGCCTGGAGTGGCGGGAGATCAGGAAACACCATATATTTT
j_gene: TRBJ2-3; v_gene: TRBV6-5; abundance: .; d_gene: .; CDR3aa: CASSYGLGGTDTQYF; CDR3nt: TGTGCCAGCAGTTACGGGCTTGGGGGCACAGATACGCAGTATTTT
j_gene: TRBJ1-1; v_gene: TRBV6-6; abundance: .; d_gene: .; CDR3aa: CASSYSGVNTEAFF; CDR3nt: TGTGCCAGCAGTTACTCGGGGGTTAACACTGAAGCTTTCTTT
j_gene: TRBJ1-2; v_gene: TRBV6-1; abundance: .; d_gene: .; CDR3aa: CASRGTGRDGYTF; CDR3nt: TGTGCCAGCAGGGGGACCGGGAGGGATGGCTACACCTTC
j_gene: TRBJ1-1; v_gene: TRBV5-6; abundance: .; d_gene: .; CDR3aa: CASSLDRMNTEAFF; CDR3nt: TGTGCCAGCAGCTTAGACCGGATGAACACTGAAGCTTTCTTT
j_gene: TRBJ2-3; v_gene: TRBV28; abundance: once; d_gene: TRBD2; CDR3aa: CASSYGLARDLTDTQYF; CDR3nt: TGTGCCAGCAGTTATGGACTAGCGAGAGACCTCACAGATACGCAGTATTTT
j_gene: TRBJ2-2; v_gene: TRBV28; abundance: .; d_gene: .; CDR3aa: CASSLPGTGTGELFF; CDR3nt: TGTGCCAGCAGTTTACCCGGGACGGGAACCGGGGAGCTGTTTTTT
j_gene: TRBJ1-6; v_gene: TRBV7-2; abundance: few; d_gene: .; CDR3aa: CASSPGWRSPLHF; CDR3nt: TGTGCCAGCAGCCCAGGATGGCGTTCACCCCTCCACTTT
j_gene: TRBJ2-3; v_gene: TRBV5-5; abundance: .; d_gene: .; CDR3aa: CASSLSTGTDTQYF; CDR3nt: TGTGCCAGCAGCTTGAGTACCGGCACAGATACGCAGTATTTT
j_gene: TRBJ1-5; v_gene: TRBV7-9; abundance: .; d_gene: .; CDR3aa: CASSSMRDQPQHF; CDR3nt: TGTGCCAGCAGCTCGATGAGGGATCAGCCCCAGCATTTT
j_gene: TRBJ2-1; v_gene: TRBV9; abundance: once; d_gene: .; CDR3aa: CASSAGPYGEQFF; CDR3nt: TGTGCCAGCAGCGCGGGGCCCTATGGGGAGCAGTTCTTC
j_gene: TRBJ2-7; v_gene: TRBV7-8; abundance: .; d_gene: .; CDR3aa: CASSLAAGIKQYEQYF; CDR3nt: TGTGCCAGCAGCTTAGCGGCAGGGATTAAACAGTACGAGCAGTACTTC
j_gene: TRBJ1-2; v_gene: TRBV6-1; abundance: .; d_gene: .; CDR3aa: CASSELETANYGYTF; CDR3nt: TGTGCCAGCAGTGAACTGGAGACGGCTAACTATGGCTACACCTTC
j_gene: TRBJ2-7; v_gene: TRBV9; abundance: .; d_gene: .; CDR3aa: CASSARTRGGEQYF; CDR3nt: TGTGCCAGCAGCGCGCGGACAAGGGGCGGGGAGCAGTACTTC
j_gene: TRBJ2-5; v_gene: TRBV10-1; abundance: .; d_gene: .; CDR3aa: CASSEVISDGGTQYF; CDR3nt: TGCGCCAGCAGTGAGGTGATTAGCGACGGCGGGACCCAGTACTTC
j_gene: TRBJ1-5; v_gene: TRBV7-2; abundance: .; d_gene: .; CDR3aa: CASSKTAQPQHF; CDR3nt: TGTGCCAGCAGCAAGACGGCTCAGCCCCAGCATTTT
j_gene: TRBJ2-5; v_gene: TRBV11-3; abundance: .; d_gene: .; CDR3aa: CASSLDGGSQETQYF; CDR3nt: TGTGCCAGCAGCTTAGATGGGGGGTCCCAAGAGACCCAGTACTTC
j_gene: TRBJ2-3; v_gene: TRBV6-5; abundance: .; d_gene: TRBD2; CDR3aa: CASSYSAGGADTQYF; CDR3nt: TGTGCCAGCAGTTACTCTGCGGGGGGGGCAGATACGCAGTATTTT
j_gene: TRBJ2-6; v_gene: TRBV4-3; abundance: .; d_gene: .; CDR3aa: CASSQDHRAGANVLTF; CDR3nt: TGCGCCAGCAGCCAAGATCATAGGGCTGGGGCCAACGTCCTGACTTTC
j_gene: TRBJ1-2; v_gene: TRBV2; abundance: .; d_gene: TRBD1; CDR3aa: CASNPGQGAVYGYTF; CDR3nt: TGTGCCAGCAACCCGGGACAGGGGGCCGTCTATGGCTACACCTTC